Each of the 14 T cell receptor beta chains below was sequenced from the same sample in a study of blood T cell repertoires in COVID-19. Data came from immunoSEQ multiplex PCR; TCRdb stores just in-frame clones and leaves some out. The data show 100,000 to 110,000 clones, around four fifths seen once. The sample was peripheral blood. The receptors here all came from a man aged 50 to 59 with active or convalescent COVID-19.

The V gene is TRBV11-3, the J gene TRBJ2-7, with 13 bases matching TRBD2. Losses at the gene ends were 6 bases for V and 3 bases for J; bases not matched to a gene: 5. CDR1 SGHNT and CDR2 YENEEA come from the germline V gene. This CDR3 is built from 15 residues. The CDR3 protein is CASRIGTSGDYEQYF. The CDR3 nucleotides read TGTGCCAGCAGGATAGGGACTAGCGGGGACTACGAGCAGTACTTC.

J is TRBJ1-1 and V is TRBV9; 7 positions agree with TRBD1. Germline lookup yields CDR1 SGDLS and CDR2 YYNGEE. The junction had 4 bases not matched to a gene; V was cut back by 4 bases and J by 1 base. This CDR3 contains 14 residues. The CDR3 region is CASSLGQTNTEAFF. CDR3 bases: TGTGCCAGCAGCCTGGGACAGACGAACACTGAAGCTTTCTTT.

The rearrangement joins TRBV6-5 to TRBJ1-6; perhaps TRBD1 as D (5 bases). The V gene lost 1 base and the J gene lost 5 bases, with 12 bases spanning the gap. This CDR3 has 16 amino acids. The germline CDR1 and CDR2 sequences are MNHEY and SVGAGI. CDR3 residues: CASSYYSRGNNSPLHF. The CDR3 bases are TGTGCCAGCAGTTACTACTCCCGGGGGAATAATTCACCCCTCCACTTT.

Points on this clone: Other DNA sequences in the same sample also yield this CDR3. The CDR3 DNA reads as TGCGCCAGCAGCTCTAGACAGGGCGGCGGCTACACCTTC. As protein: CASSSRQGGGYTF. The chain joins TRBV5-1 to TRBJ1-2; 7 bases agree with TRBD1. CDR3 size: 13 residues. V dropped 3 bases and J dropped 8; count of bases not matched to a gene: 7. Germline V gene data show CDR1 as SGHRS and CDR2 as YFSETQ.

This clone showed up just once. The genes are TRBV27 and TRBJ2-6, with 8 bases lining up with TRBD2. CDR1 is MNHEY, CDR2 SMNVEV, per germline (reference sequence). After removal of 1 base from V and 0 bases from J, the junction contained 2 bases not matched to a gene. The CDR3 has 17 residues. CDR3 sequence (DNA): TGTGCCAGCAGTTTATACGGGAGGGCCTCTGGGGCCAACGTCCTGACTTTC. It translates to CASSLYGRASGANVLTF.

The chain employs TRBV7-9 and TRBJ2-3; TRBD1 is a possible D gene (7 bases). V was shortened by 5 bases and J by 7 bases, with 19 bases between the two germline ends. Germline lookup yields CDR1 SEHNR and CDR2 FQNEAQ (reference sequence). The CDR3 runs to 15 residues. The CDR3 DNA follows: TGTGCCAGCAGCCGAACCGACAGGGAGGTAAATACGCAGTATTTT. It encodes CASSRTDREVNTQYF. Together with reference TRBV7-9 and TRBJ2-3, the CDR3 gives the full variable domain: DTGVSQNPRHKITKRGQNVTFRCDPISEHNRLYWYRQTLGQGPEFLTYFQNEAQLEKSRLLSDRFSAERPKGSFSTLEIQRTEQGDSAMYLCASSRTDREVNTQYFGPGTRLTVL.

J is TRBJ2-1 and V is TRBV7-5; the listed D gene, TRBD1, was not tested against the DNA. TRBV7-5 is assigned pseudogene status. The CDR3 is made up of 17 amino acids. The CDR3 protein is CVRSPLSTGSSYNEQFF. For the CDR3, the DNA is TGTGTCAGAAGCCCACTTTCAACAGGGAGCTCCTACAATGAGCAGTTCTTC.

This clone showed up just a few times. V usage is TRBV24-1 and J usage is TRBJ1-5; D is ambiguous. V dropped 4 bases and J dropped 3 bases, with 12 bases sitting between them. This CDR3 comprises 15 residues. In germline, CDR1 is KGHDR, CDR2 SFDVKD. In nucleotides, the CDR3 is TGTGCCACCAGTGACAACGCGAGGGACAATCAGCCCCAGCATTTT. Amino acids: CATSDNARDNQPQHF.

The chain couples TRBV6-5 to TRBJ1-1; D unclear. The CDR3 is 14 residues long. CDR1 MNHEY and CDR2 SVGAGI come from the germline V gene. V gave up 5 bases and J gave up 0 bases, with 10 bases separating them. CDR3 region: CASSPLRVNTEAFF. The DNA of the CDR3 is TGTGCCAGCAGTCCTTTGAGGGTGAACACTGAAGCTTTCTTT.

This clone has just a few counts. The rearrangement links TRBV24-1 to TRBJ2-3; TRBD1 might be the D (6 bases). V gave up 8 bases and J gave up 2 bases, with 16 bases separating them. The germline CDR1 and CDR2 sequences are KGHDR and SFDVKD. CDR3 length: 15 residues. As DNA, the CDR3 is TGTGCCACCACAAAAGGAACAGGGTCCACAGATACGCAGTATTTT. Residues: CATTKGTGSTDTQYF.

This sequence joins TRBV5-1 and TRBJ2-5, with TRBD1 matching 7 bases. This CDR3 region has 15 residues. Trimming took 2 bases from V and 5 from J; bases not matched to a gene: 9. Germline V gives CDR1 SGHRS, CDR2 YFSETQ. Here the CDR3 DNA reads TGCGCCAGCAGCTTAGGGGGCGCCAGGGCTGAGACCCAGTACTTC. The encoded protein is CASSLGGARAETQYF.

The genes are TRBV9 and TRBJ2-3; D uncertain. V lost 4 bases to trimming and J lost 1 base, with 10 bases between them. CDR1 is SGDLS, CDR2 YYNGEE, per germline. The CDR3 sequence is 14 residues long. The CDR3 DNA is TGTGCCAGCAGCCTAAACCCGGGCACAGATACGCAGTATTTT. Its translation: CASSLNPGTDTQYF.

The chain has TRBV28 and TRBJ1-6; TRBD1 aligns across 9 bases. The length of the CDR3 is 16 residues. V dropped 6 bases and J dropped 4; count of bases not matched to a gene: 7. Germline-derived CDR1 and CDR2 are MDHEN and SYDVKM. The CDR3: CASRTGQGLYNSPLHF. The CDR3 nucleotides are TGTGCCAGCAGGACGGGACAGGGCCTTTATAATTCACCCCTCCACTTT.

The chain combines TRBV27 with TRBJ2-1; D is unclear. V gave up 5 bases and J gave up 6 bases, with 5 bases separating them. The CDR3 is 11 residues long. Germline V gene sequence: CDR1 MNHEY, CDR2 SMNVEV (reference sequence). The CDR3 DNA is TGTGCCAGCAGTACACCCAATGAGCAGTTCTTC. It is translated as CASSTPNEQFF.